This T cell receptor (beta chain) is drawn from a study of OX40 agonist ivuxolimab in advanced cancers. In the study overall: The costimulatory receptor OX40 (CD134) was targeted by ivuxolimab, a fully human IgG2 agonistic monoclonal antibody. Partial responses were achieved by three dose-escalation patients, of whom one had hepatocellular carcinoma and two had cutaneous melanoma. The dose-escalation cohort was approximately 83% male with a mean age of about 60 years, ranging from roughly 23 to 90. Of the approximately 50 dose-escalation patients, hepatocellular carcinoma was present in roughly 19, melanoma in approximately 15, renal cell carcinoma in 9 and head and neck cancer in 9. Peripheral TCRbeta sequencing was intended to test whether TCR sequence diversity was altered and clonal T-cell expansion was caused by ivuxolimab. Intravenous ivuxolimab was administered to patients every 2 weeks at six dose levels: 0.01, 0.1, 0.3, 1.5, 3 and 10 mg/kg. Prior anti-PD-1, anti-PD-L1 or anti-CTLA-4 therapy was permitted, and checkpoint inhibitors had been received by roughly 40% of dose-escalation patients. The paper covers the monotherapy dose-escalation part of the phase I ivuxolimab trial, which included N of about 50 patients.

In this sample, this clone turned up a few times. Its antigen remains unidentified. Base qualities were left out, and no much larger clone turns up one base away. The CDR3 contains 13 residues, cysteine and phenylalanine counted. The kept DNA is CDR3 alone, 39 bases in frame from the first base. The junction carries 9 bases between V and J, which are trimmed by 2 bases and 7 bases respectively. CDR1 and CDR2 were assigned from the germline V gene as KGHSH and LQKENI. General conclusions and limits of the study: Low levels of normalized T-cell clonal expansion were also seen in some patients who did not respond. After ivuxolimab, expanded clones were on average more numerous among CD8+ T cells than among CD4+ T cells. The antigen specificity of the peripheral T cells that underwent clonal expansion was not determined. Partial responders in the 0.1-3.0 mg/kg groups had among the lowest normalized peripheral clonal expansion, especially among CD8+ T cells. At doses from 0.1 to 3.0 mg/kg, clonal expansion was seen in both CD4+ and CD8+ blood T cells between baseline and week 6.

Patients with autoimmune disease history or receiving systemic immunosuppression were excluded from the trial. Peripheral blood for TCR sequencing was drawn from every dose cohort at baseline, at cycle 4 day 1 and at cycle 7 day 1. The samples were taken from a phase I, first-in-human, multicenter, open-label dose-escalation trial of ivuxolimab. Adults with locally advanced or metastatic head and neck squamous cell, hepatocellular, melanoma or renal cell carcinoma were enrolled in the trial. Before TCR sequencing, CD4+ T cells and CD8+ T cells from peripheral blood were sorted into separate populations. For sequencing of the TCRbeta CDR3 region, genomic DNA was extracted from the sorted cells. TCRbeta CDR3 regions were sequenced using the immunoSEQ Assay. The table was pulled from immuneACCESS by TCRdb, which kept in-frame rearrangements only. Such tables lose some clones; where checked, under half of the loss comes from unresolved V genes, and the rest has no known cause. The sample contains about 110,000 clones, approximately 89% of them found a single time. The top ten clonotypes cover 0.27% of the sample.

The origin of this receptor is an adult with an advanced solid tumor such as melanoma, head and neck, liver or kidney cancer. Sequenced material: CD4+ or CD8+ T cells sorted from blood, taken in a trial of the OX40 agonist ivuxolimab. The chain is encoded by TRBV18 joined to TRBJ1-5, with no confident D gene call. The CDR3 reads as follows: CASSPGMDQPQHF. The DNA sequence reads TGTGCCAGCTCACCAGGGATGGACCAGCCCCAGCATTTT.